This T cell receptor (beta chain) appears in the sequencing data of a study of technical replicates of blood from a handful of donors. J gave up 4 bases and V 4 bases, and 6 bases lay outside the gene matches. This CDR3 comprises 14 residues. Germline V lookup: CDR1 MGHRA, CDR2 YSYEKL. Some clones are missing from TCRdb's copy, which holds only in-frame ones; the method was immunoSEQ multiplex PCR. The sample lists some 68,000 clones; 95% were seen once. The specimen sequenced was T cells isolated from PBMCs. The gene calls are TRBV4-1 and TRBJ1-2; TRBD1 matches 7 bases. This TCR was recovered from a human donor in good health. The CDR3 protein is CASSPWGQSYGYTF. The CDR3 DNA reads TGCGCCAGCAGCCCTTGGGGACAGTCCTATGGCTACACCTTC.